This TCR beta chain was retrieved from a study of OX40 agonist ivuxolimab in advanced cancers. Study-wide context: Six ivuxolimab dose levels, 0.01 to 10 mg/kg, were given intravenously every 2 weeks.

The germline V gene has CDR1 SGHRS and CDR2 YFSETQ. Trimming shortened V by 2 bases and J by 4 bases, and 13 bases separated the two germline ends. There are 14 residues in the CDR3. Patients who had autoimmune disease history or got systemic immunosuppression were left out. Generated by immunoSEQ multiplex PCR, the TCRdb table keeps only in-frame clones and is missing some. Of about 64,000 clones listed, approximately 86% are singletons. The TCR originated in an adult with an advanced solid tumor such as melanoma, head and neck, liver or kidney cancer. The J gene is TRBJ2-7, the V gene TRBV5-1, with D perhaps TRBD1 (5 bases). The sample consisted of CD4+ or CD8+ T cells sorted from blood, taken in a trial of the OX40 agonist ivuxolimab. The CDR3 DNA reads TGCGCCAGCAGCTTCGACAGCTATCAATACGAGCAGTACTTC. Encoded protein: CASSFDSYQYEQYF.